This passage covers 32 T cell receptor beta chains from one sample sequenced in a study of CD4 T cells in relation to SARS-CoV-2 and coronaviruses. These receptors have no known antigen. Using immunoSEQ multiplex PCR, the repertoire was profiled, and TCRdb retains in-frame clones only, with some absent. The data hold about 39,000 clones, with about 80% observed a single time. Sequences were obtained from naive CD4+ T cells from PBMCs, cultured in vitro. This sample's subset: naive CD4+ T cells isolated by negative enrichment. Every receptor here comes from an adult with COVID-19.

This clone was detected once. This chain connects TRBV30 to TRBJ2-1; TRBD1 matches at 7 bases. J lost 6 bases, V lost 8 bases, and 4 bases had no gene match. This CDR3 spans 11 amino acids. The germline gives CDR1 GTSNPN, CDR2 SVGIG (reference sequence). This CDR3 reads CARQGRNEQFF. The CDR3 DNA follows: TGTGCCCGACAGGGCCGCAATGAGCAGTTCTTC.

The chain's CDR3 is CASSPRLAGTGELFF. The DNA of the CDR3 is TGTGCCAGCTCACCGCGGCTAGCGGGGACCGGGGAGCTGTTTTTT. The chain is built from TRBV18 and TRBJ2-2, with 9 nucleotides matching TRBD2. The J segment lost 5 bases and the V segment lost 3 bases, leaving 4 bases of the junction unmatched. Germline values: CDR1 KGHSH, CDR2 LQKENI. The CDR3 totals 15 residues.

The chain links TRBV3-1 (or the pseudogene TRBV3-2) to TRBJ2-7; 7 bases agree with TRBD1. CDR1 and CDR2 (germline): LGHDT, YNNKEL (reference sequence). The CDR3 sequence is 13 residues long. The V and J ends lost 4 bases and 5 bases, in that order; junction bases with no gene match: 5. The CDR3 DNA sequence: TGTGCCAGCAGCCGCGCACAGGGGCACGAGCAGTACTTC. Translation gives CASSRAQGHEQYF.

This chain connects TRBV10-3 to TRBJ2-3, with 14 bases aligning to TRBD2. J lost 4 bases, V lost 3 bases, and 9 bases had no gene match. The germline CDR1 and CDR2 sequences are ENHRY and SYGVKD. This CDR3 has 18 residues. CDR3 region: CAISDRTGTSGSSDTQYF. The CDR3 DNA is TGTGCCATCAGTGACAGGACCGGGACTAGCGGGAGTTCAGATACGCAGTATTTT.

The chain joins TRBV7-8 to TRBJ2-7, with a possible D match to TRBD1 (5 bases). The CDR3 length is 15 residues. V lost 2 bases to trimming and J lost 2 bases, with 13 bases between them. The germline CDR1 and CDR2 sequences are SGHVS and FQNEAQ. CDR3 residues: CASSLLGPPTYEQYF. In DNA form, the CDR3 reads TGTGCCAGCAGCTTATTGGGGCCACCAACCTACGAGCAGTACTTC.

In DNA form, the CDR3 reads TGTGCCAGCAGAGCAAGCCGACGGGTTTCCTACGAGCAGTACTTC. The encoded protein is CASRASRRVSYEQYF. V gene TRBV2 combines with J gene TRBJ2-7; unclear D gene. CDR1 is SNHLY, CDR2 FYNNEI, per germline. CDR3 size: 15 residues. Trimming left V 6 bases short and J 1 base short, with 16 bases between.

This chain joins TRBV7-8 and TRBJ2-7; possibly TRBD2 for D (6 bases). Germline V gene data show CDR1 as SGHVS and CDR2 as FQNEAQ. This CDR3 has 16 amino acids. Trimming took 1 base from V and 0 from J, leaving 13 bases between them. CDR3: CASSLGPSANSYEQYF. Here the CDR3 DNA reads TGTGCCAGCAGCTTAGGTCCTAGCGCGAACTCCTACGAGCAGTACTTC.

The rearrangement uses TRBV30 and TRBJ1-5; 9 bases line up with TRBD1. The trim removed 3 bases at V and 1 base at J, leaving 4 bases unmatched. CDR1 is GTSNPN and CDR2 is SVGIG in the germline V gene (reference sequence). This CDR3 comprises 15 residues. The CDR3 loop is CAWSPGTGSNQPQHF. The CDR3 DNA reads as TGTGCCTGGAGCCCCGGGACAGGGAGCAATCAGCCCCAGCATTTT.

This clone occurred a few times. V gene TRBV4-1 combines with J gene TRBJ2-2; 7 bases are a match to TRBD2. The CDR3 loop spans 18 amino acids. Germline V lookup: CDR1 MGHRA, CDR2 YSYEKL. Trimming at V came to 1 base and at J to 3 bases, leaving 11 bases not matched to a gene. CDR3 sequence (DNA): TGCGCCAGCAGCCAAGGCGTTCTCGGGAGGCTCGACACCGGGGAGCTGTTTTTT. Its protein product is CASSQGVLGRLDTGELFF.

The genes are TRBV2 and TRBJ1-2; maybe TRBD1 (5 bases). The CDR3 loop spans 14 amino acids. Trimming shortened V by 3 bases and J by 5 bases, and 13 bases separated the two germline ends. Germline V gives CDR1 SNHLY, CDR2 FYNNEI. The CDR3 here is CASSDKGLGYGYTF. DNA for the CDR3: TGTGCCAGCAGTGATAAGGGGCTCGGTTATGGCTACACCTTC.

The CDR3 bases are TGTGCCAGCAGCCAAGGCCCGGGGCAGTACAATGAGCAGTTCTTC. It yields the protein CASSQGPGQYNEQFF. The rearrangement uses TRBV14 and TRBJ2-1; possibly TRBD1 or TRBD2 for D (5 bases each). Per the germline V gene, CDR1 is SGHDN and CDR2 is FVKESK. This CDR3 is built from 15 residues. V dropped 1 base and J dropped 4 bases, with 11 bases sitting between them. Combining the CDR3 with reference TRBV14 and TRBJ2-1 gives the whole variable domain EAGVTQFPSHSVIEKGQTVTLRCDPISGHDNLYWYRRVMGKEIKFLLHFVKESKQDESGMPNNRFLAERTGGTYSTLKVQPAELEDSGVYFCASSQGPGQYNEQFFGPGTRLTVL.

The V and J genes are TRBV5-1 and TRBJ1-2, with D possibly TRBD1 on 6 matching bases. The V end lost 1 base, the J end lost 7 bases, and 14 bases lay between the germline ends. In germline, CDR1 is SGHRS, CDR2 YFSETQ. The length of the CDR3 is 14 residues. CDR3 region: CASSLMRGGGGYTF. The CDR3 DNA reads as TGCGCCAGCAGCTTGATGCGGGGGGGCGGTGGCTACACCTTC.

This clone was recorded a few times. This rearrangement joins TRBV7-6 to TRBJ2-4; tentative D call: TRBD2 (6 bases). V gave up 7 bases and J gave up 0 bases, with 25 bases separating them. The germline gives CDR1 SGHVS, CDR2 FNYEAQ. The CDR3 length is 19 residues. CDR3: CASTPTLAEPMVAKNIQYF. The DNA of the CDR3 is TGTGCCAGCACCCCGACATTAGCGGAACCTATGGTAGCCAAAAACATTCAGTACTTC.

The V and J genes are TRBV5-1 and TRBJ2-1; D call uncertain. The CDR3 covers 16 residues. The germline V gene has CDR1 SGHRS and CDR2 YFSETQ. V lost 0 bases and J lost 7, with 17 bases in between. CDR3 coding DNA: TGCGCCAGCAGCTTGGCCCCAGGCCCCCCTGGGAATGAGCAGTTCTTC. Protein sequence: CASSLAPGPPGNEQFF.

V usage is TRBV14 and J usage is TRBJ1-1; D remains unclear. Germline V gene sequence: CDR1 SGHDN, CDR2 FVKESK. This CDR3 contains 13 residues. V lost 0 bases, J lost 8 bases, and 10 bases lay in between. CDR3 region: CASSQDLGVEAFF. CDR3 sequence (DNA): TGTGCCAGCAGCCAAGATCTGGGTGTAGAAGCTTTCTTT. The full variable domain, with the rest looked up from reference TRBV14 and TRBJ1-1, is EAGVTQFPSHSVIEKGQTVTLRCDPISGHDNLYWYRRVMGKEIKFLLHFVKESKQDESGMPNNRFLAERTGGTYSTLKVQPAELEDSGVYFCASSQDLGVEAFFGQGTRLTVV.

The V gene is TRBV7-2, the J gene TRBJ1-1; D not resolved. Trimming pared 1 base from V and 5 bases from J, leaving 8 bases between. CDR1 is SGHTA, CDR2 FQGNSA, per germline. The CDR3 is made up of 13 amino acids. The CDR3 is CASSLVLETEAFF. The CDR3, as DNA: TGTGCCAGCAGCTTAGTTCTTGAGACTGAAGCTTTCTTT.

This clone was recorded once. The genes are TRBV9 and TRBJ2-7; a weak D match, TRBD2 (6 bases). The CDR3 is 16 amino acids. CDR1 is SGDLS and CDR2 is YYNGEE in the germline V gene. V was clipped by 0 bases and J by 5 bases, with 18 bases between them. The CDR3 protein is CASSVDPGEHLHEQYF. In DNA form, the CDR3 reads TGTGCCAGCAGCGTAGATCCGGGGGAGCATCTCCACGAGCAGTACTTC.

The rearrangement links TRBV6-6 to TRBJ2-5; D ambiguous. The V end was cut by 4 bases, the J end by 4 bases, with 13 bases between. This CDR3 spans 14 amino acids. The V gene's germline CDR1 is MNHNY and CDR2 SVGAGI (reference sequence). CDR3 in DNA: TGTGCCAGCAGTTTCGAGTATTCTGGAGAGACCCAGTACTTC. Its translation is CASSFEYSGETQYF.

There are a few counts of this clone. V gene TRBV7-6 combines with J gene TRBJ2-7; possibly TRBD1 for D (6 bases). The CDR3 consists of 15 residues. V was pared by 3 bases and J by 2 bases, with 14 bases between. Germline V gene data show CDR1 as SGHVS and CDR2 as FNYEAQ. As DNA, the CDR3 is TGTGCCAGCAGCTTGGGAACAGGGAGCGCCTACGAGCAGTACTTC. Its translation is CASSLGTGSAYEQYF.

The V call is TRBV11-2, the J call TRBJ2-7; maybe TRBD2 (5 bases). This CDR3 comprises 14 residues. Trimming removed 1 base from V and 0 bases from J, with 7 bases in between. Per germline, CDR1 SGHAT and CDR2 FQNNGV. This CDR3 reads CASSLGGNSYEQYF. CDR3 DNA sequence: TGTGCCAGCAGCTTAGGAGGGAACTCCTACGAGCAGTACTTC. The whole variable domain, filled in from reference TRBV11-2 and TRBJ2-7, reads EAGVAQSPRYKIIEKRQSVAFWCNPISGHATLYWYQQILGQGPKLLIQFQNNGVVDDSQLPKDRFSAERLKGVDSTLKIQPAKLEDSAVYLCASSLGGNSYEQYFGPGTRLTVT.

This chain connects TRBV9 to TRBJ2-6; D remains ambiguous. This CDR3 comprises 15 residues. Per germline, CDR1 SGDLS and CDR2 YYNGEE. V lost 3 bases and J 0 bases, leaving 7 bases between the germline ends. As DNA, the CDR3 is TGTGCCAGCAGCGCCCCAGACTCTGGGGCCAACGTCCTGACTTTC. It is translated as CASSAPDSGANVLTF.

The J gene is TRBJ2-3, the V gene TRBV6-2 or TRBV6-3; D is possibly TRBD2 (6 bases). The CDR3 loop spans 19 amino acids. Germline CDR1 MNHEY, CDR2 SVGEGT. V was clipped by 2 bases and J by 0 bases, with 21 bases between them. Written as DNA, the CDR3 is TGTGCCAGCAGTTACCTCCTGGGGGTAGCGGTTTCTAGCACAGATACGCAGTATTTT. Translated: CASSYLLGVAVSSTDTQYF.

The V and J genes are TRBV15 and TRBJ2-7, with D hard to call. The ends were cut back, 0 bases at V and 2 bases at J, with 8 bases in the middle. CDR1 is LNHNV, CDR2 YYDKDF, per germline (reference sequence). The CDR3 runs 14 residues. Written as DNA, the CDR3 is TGTGCCACCAGCAGAGAGAGACATGCCTACGAGCAGTACTTC. It yields the protein CATSRERHAYEQYF. Full variable domain (missing parts from reference TRBV15 and TRBJ2-7): DAMVIQNPRYQVTQFGKPVTLSCSQTLNHNVMYWYQQKSSQAPKLLFHYYDKDFNNEADTPDNFQSRRPNTSFCFLDIRSPGLGDTAMYLCATSRERHAYEQYFGPGTRLTVT.

V is TRBV7-8 and J is TRBJ2-7; a weak D match, TRBD2 (5 bases). The ends were cut back, 5 bases at V and 3 bases at J, with 29 bases in the middle. Germline V gene sequence: CDR1 SGHVS, CDR2 FQNEAQ. The CDR3 runs 19 residues. CDR3 amino acids: CASSHYPDTRNTRVYEQYF. CDR3 bases: TGTGCCAGCAGCCACTACCCCGACACCAGGAATACGAGGGTCTACGAGCAGTACTTC.

This clone has a handful of counts. V and J are TRBV3-1 (or the pseudogene TRBV3-2) and TRBJ2-1, with TRBD2 identical over 8 bases. The trim removed 1 base at V and 14 bases at J, leaving 4 bases unmatched. CDR1 and CDR2 (germline): LGHDT, YNNKEL (reference sequence). The CDR3 length is 12 residues. Here the CDR3 reads CASSQGGGRKFF. CDR3 nucleotides: TGTGCCAGCAGCCAAGGGGGCGGGAGGAAGTTCTTC.

V gene TRBV19 combines with J gene TRBJ2-1; D is unclear. Germline-derived CDR1 and CDR2 are LNHDA and SQIVND (reference sequence). Trimming removed 6 bases from V and 6 bases from J, with 6 bases in between. The CDR3 contains 11 residues. CDR3 DNA: TGTGCCAGTAGCTTCATCAATGAGCAGTTCTTC. It translates to CASSFINEQFF.

The chain recombines TRBV5-1 with TRBJ1-2, with D maybe TRBD1 (6 bases). The ends were cut back, 3 bases at V and 3 bases at J, with 12 bases in the middle. Looked up from germline, CDR1 is SGHRS and CDR2 is YFSETQ. This CDR3 comprises 14 residues. The CDR3 DNA sequence: TGCGCCAGCAGCTCGGGGGGCGCGGACTATGGCTACACCTTC. It codes for CASSSGGADYGYTF.

The V and J genes are TRBV7-9 and TRBJ2-6; the D is unclear. The CDR3 spans 17 residues. V was shortened by 4 bases and J by 0 bases, with 13 bases between the two germline ends. CDR1 SEHNR and CDR2 FQNEAQ come from the germline V gene (reference sequence). The CDR3 DNA reads as TGTGCCAGCAGCTCCCCGACTGACTCCTCTGGGGCCAACGTCCTGACTTTC. Amino acid sequence: CASSSPTDSSGANVLTF.

The rearrangement links TRBV5-1 to TRBJ2-6; a possible D gene is TRBD1 (5 bases). With 0 bases removed from V and 2 bases from J, the gap between germline ends came to 15 bases. The germline V gene encodes CDR1 SGHRS and CDR2 YFSETQ. The CDR3 is 18 residues long. The CDR3 sequence is CASSLGGQGIAGANVLTF. The CDR3 DNA reads as TGCGCCAGCAGCTTGGGTGGGCAGGGTATTGCTGGGGCCAACGTCCTGACTTTC.

The chain is built from TRBV28 and TRBJ2-3, with D unresolved. The ends were cut back, 2 bases at V and 4 bases at J, with 4 bases in the middle. Germline CDR1 MDHEN, CDR2 SYDVKM. The CDR3 sequence is 12 residues long. CDR3 DNA sequence: TGTGCCAGCAGTTTAATGTCAGATACGCAGTATTTT. Translated, it gives CASSLMSDTQYF. The full variable domain, its missing parts supplied by reference TRBV28 and TRBJ2-3, is DVKVTQSSRYLVKRTGEKVFLECVQDMDHENMFWYRQDPGLGLRLIYFSYDVKMKEKGDIPEGYSVSREKKERFSLILESASTNQTSMYLCASSLMSDTQYFGPGTRLTVL.

The V gene is TRBV29-1, the J gene TRBJ2-5; tentatively, D is TRBD1 or TRBD2 (6 bases each). CDR3 length equals 13 residues. Germline CDR1 is SQVTM and CDR2 is ANQGSEA. Trimming cost V 6 bases and J 5 bases, with 16 bases left between them. The CDR3 loop reads CSVDGGGQETQYF. The CDR3 nucleotides are TGCAGCGTCGATGGAGGGGGGCAGGAGACCCAGTACTTC.

The chain couples TRBV2 to TRBJ2-1; the D is unclear. V was cut by 6 bases and J by 2 bases, with 8 bases left in between. CDR3 length: 13 amino acids. CDR1 is SNHLY, CDR2 FYNNEI, per germline. The CDR3 nucleotides read TGTGCCAGCAGGGTTACTACCTACAATGAGCAGTTCTTC. Protein: CASRVTTYNEQFF.